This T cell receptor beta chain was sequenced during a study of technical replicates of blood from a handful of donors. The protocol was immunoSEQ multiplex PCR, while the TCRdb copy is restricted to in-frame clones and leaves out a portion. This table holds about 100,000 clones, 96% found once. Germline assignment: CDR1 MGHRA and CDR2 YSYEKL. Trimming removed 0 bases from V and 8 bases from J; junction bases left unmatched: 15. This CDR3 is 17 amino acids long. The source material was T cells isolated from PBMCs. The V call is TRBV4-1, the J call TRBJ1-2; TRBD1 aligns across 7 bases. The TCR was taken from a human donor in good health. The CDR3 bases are TGCGCCAGCAGCCAAGAGTTTAGGGACAGCCCTCCGGGGGGCTACACCTTC. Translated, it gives CASSQEFRDSPPGGYTF.